This T cell receptor beta chain was captured in a study of identical twins. This clonotype was detected only a few times. The antigen is undetermined. cDNA molecules carried unique molecular identifiers, and template switching added a universal primer site. TCRdb itself ran the 5' RACE reads through MiXCR, one entry per CDR3 protein. The data contain some 1,600,000 distinct CDR3 sequences, less than 40% of them singletons. The CDR3 has 17 residues. Germline CDR1 MNHEY, CDR2 SVGAGI. J was trimmed by 2 bases and V by 0 bases; bases with no gene match: 6. Findings and caveats of the study: Twin-shared out-of-frame alpha sequences showed excess low generation probability. Sequences that were beta out-of-frame showed weaker excess twin sharing.

This clonotype was sampled from a newborn girl in good health. The sample was cord blood. This chain joins TRBV6-5 and TRBJ2-7; 11 positions match TRBD1. The CDR3 region has the DNA TGTGCCAGCAGTTACTCCATAGGACAGGGGGCTACCTACGAGCAGTACTTC. Its protein product is CASSYSIGQGATYEQYF.